This T cell receptor beta chain was sequenced in a study of PD-1 blockade in classical Hodgkin lymphoma. The study, taken as a whole, reports: Relapsed/refractory patients reportedly had lower baseline diversity than newly diagnosed patients.

After autologous stem cell transplantation all patients relapsed, and prior brentuximab vedotin exposure differed between cohorts. Germline V gives CDR1 MGHDK, CDR2 SYGVNS. The CDR3 covers 14 residues. Trimming at V came to 6 bases and at J to 1 base, leaving 3 bases not matched to a gene. This clone was counted only a few times. Its matching antigen is unknown. The table came from immunoSEQ multiplex PCR; TCRdb's copy has only in-frame clones and leaves some out. This table has nearly 55,000 clones, more than 65% appearing once. The sample consisted of peripheral blood mononuclear cells (PBMCs), taken at baseline. The chain recombines TRBV25-1 with TRBJ1-2; 9 nucleotides align to TRBD1. The source of this sequence is a human donor with classical Hodgkin lymphoma. The CDR3 protein is CASSDRGNNYGYTF. The CDR3 coding sequence is TGTGCCAGCAGCGACAGGGGGAATAACTATGGCTACACCTTC.